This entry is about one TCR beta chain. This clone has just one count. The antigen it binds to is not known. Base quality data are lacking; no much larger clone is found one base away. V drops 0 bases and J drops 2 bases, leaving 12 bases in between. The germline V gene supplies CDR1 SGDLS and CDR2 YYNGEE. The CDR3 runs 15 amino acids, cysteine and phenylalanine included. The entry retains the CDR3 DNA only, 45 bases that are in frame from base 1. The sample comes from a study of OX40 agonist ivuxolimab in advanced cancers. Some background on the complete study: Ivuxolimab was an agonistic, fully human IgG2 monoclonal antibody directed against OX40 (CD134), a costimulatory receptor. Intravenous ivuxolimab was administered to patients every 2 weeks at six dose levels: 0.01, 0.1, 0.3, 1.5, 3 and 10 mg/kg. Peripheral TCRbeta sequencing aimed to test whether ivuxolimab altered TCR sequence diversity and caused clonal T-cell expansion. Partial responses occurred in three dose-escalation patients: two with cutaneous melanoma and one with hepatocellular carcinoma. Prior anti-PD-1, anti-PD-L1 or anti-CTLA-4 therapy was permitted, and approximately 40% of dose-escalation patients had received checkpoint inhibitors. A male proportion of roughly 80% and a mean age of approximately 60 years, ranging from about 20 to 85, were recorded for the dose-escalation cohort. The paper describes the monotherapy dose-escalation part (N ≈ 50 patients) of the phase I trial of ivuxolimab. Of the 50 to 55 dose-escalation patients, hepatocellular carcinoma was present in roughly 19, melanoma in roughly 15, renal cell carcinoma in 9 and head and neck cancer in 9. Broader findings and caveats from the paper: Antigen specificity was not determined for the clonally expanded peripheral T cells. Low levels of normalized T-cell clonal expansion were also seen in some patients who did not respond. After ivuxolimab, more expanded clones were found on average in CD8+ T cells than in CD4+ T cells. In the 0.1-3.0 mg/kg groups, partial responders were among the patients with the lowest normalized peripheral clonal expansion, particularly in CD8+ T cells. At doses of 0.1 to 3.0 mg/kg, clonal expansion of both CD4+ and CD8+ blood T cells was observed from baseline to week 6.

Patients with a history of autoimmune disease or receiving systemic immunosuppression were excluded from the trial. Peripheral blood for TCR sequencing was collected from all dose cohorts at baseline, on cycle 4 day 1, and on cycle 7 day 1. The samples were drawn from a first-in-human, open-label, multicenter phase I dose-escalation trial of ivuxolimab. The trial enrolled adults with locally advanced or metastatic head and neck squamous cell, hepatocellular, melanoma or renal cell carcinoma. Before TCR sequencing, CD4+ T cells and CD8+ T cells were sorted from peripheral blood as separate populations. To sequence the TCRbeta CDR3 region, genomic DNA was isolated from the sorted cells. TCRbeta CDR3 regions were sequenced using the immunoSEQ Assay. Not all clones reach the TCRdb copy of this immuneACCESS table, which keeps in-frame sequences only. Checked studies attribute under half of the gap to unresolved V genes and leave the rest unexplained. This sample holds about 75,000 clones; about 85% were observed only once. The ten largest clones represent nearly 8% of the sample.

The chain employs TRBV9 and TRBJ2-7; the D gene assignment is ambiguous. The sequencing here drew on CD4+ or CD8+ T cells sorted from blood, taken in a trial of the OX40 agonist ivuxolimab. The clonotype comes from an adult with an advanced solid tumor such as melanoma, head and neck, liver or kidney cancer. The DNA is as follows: TGTGCCAGCAGCGTAGACCCCACCTCCACCTACGAGCAGTACTTC. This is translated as CASSVDPTSTYEQYF. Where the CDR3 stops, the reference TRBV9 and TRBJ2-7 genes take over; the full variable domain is DSGVTQTPKHLITATGQRVTLRCSPRSGDLSVYWYQQSLDQGLQFLIQYYNGEERAKGNILERFSAQQFPDLHSELNLSSLELGDSALYFCASSVDPTSTYEQYFGPGTRLTVT.